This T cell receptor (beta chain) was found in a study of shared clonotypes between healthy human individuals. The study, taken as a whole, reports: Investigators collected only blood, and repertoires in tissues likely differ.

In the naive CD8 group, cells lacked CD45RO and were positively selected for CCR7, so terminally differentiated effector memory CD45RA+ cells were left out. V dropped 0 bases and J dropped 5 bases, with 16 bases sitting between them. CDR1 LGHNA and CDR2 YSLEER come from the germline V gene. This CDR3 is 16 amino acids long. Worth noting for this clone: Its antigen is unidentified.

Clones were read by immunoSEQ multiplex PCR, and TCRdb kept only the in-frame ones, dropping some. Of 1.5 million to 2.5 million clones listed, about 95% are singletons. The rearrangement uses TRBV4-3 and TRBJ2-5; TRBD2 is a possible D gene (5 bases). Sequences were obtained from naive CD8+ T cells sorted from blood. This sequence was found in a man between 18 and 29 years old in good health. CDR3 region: CASSQDRAGVEETQYF. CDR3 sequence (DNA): TGCGCCAGCAGCCAAGATAGGGCCGGGGTTGAGGAGACCCAGTACTTC.